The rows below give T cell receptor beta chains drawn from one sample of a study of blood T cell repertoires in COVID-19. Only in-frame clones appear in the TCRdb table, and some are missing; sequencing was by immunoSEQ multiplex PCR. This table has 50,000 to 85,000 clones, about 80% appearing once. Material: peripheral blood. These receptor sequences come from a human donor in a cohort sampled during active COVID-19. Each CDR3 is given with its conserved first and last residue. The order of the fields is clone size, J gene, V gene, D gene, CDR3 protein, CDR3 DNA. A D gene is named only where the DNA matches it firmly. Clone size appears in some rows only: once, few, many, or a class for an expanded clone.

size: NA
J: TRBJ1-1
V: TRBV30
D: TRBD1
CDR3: CAWSIGTGVPGTEAFF
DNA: TGTGCCTGGAGTATCGGGACAGGGGTCCCGGGGACTGAAGCTTTCTTT

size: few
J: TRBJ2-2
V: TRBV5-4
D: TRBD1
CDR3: CASREGQGHTGELFF
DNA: TGTGCCAGCAGGGAGGGACAGGGTCACACCGGGGAGCTGTTTTTT

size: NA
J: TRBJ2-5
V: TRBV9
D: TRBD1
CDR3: CASSVEQGAQETQYF
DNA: TGTGCCAGCAGCGTAGAACAGGGGGCCCAAGAGACCCAGTACTTC

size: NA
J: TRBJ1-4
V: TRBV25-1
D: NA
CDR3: CASSDPGAGVFEKLFF
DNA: TGTGCCAGCAGTGATCCAGGTGCGGGGGTTTTTGAAAAACTGTTTTTT

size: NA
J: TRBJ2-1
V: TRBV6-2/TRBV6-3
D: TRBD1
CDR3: CASSTTSRGQRDEQFF
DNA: TGTGCCAGCAGTACCACCAGCAGGGGGCAAAGGGATGAGCAGTTCTTC

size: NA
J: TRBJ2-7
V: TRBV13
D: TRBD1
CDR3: CASSAGTGPYEQYF
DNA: TGTGCCAGCAGCGCCGGGACAGGGCCCTACGAGCAGTACTTC

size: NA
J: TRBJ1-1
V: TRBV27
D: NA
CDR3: CASRRTVVNTEAFF
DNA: TGTGCCAGCAGGAGAACGGTTGTGAACACTGAAGCTTTCTTT

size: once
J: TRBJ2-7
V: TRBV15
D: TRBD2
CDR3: CATRKAGGPGEQYF
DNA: TGTGCCACCAGAAAAGCGGGAGGGCCTGGCGAGCAGTACTTC

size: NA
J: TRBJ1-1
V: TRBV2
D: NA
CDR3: CASSGVGAKTEAFF
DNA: TGTGCCAGCAGTGGAGTTGGGGCTAAAACTGAAGCTTTCTTT

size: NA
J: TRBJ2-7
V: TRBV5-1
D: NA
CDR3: CASSLSGSNVNF
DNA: TGCGCCAGCAGCTTGTCGGGTAGTAATGTGAACTTC

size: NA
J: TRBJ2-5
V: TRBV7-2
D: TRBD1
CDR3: CASSLAGTGFETQYF
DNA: TGTGCCAGCAGCTTAGCCGGGACAGGGTTTGAGACCCAGTACTTC

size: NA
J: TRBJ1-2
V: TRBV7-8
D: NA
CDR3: CASSPTGGNYGYTF
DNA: TGTGCCAGCAGCCCGACAGGCGGAAACTATGGCTACACCTTC

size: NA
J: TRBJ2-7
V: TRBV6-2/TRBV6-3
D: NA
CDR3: CASSYSQGTYEQYF
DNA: TGTGCCAGCAGTTACTCGCAGGGTACCTACGAGCAGTACTTC

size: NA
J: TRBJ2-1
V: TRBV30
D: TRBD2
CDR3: CACEEGTTEQFF
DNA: TGTGCCTGTGAGGAGGGGACTACTGAGCAGTTCTTC

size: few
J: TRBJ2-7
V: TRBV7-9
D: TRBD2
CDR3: CASSIGTSSWNEQYF
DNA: TGTGCCAGCAGCATTGGGACTAGTTCATGGAACGAGCAGTACTTC

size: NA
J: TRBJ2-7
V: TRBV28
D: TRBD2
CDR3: CASRGGLEDYEQYF
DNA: TGTGCCAGCCGCGGGGGGCTAGAAGACTACGAGCAGTACTTC

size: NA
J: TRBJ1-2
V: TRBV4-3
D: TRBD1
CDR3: CASSMDRVYGYTF
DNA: TGCGCCAGCAGCATGGACAGGGTCTATGGCTACACCTTC

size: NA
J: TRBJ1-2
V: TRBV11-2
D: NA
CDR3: CASPRTANYGYTF
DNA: TGTGCCAGCCCACGGACAGCTAACTATGGCTACACCTTC

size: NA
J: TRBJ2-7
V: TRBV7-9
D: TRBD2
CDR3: CASSAGTSGRTQYF
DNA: TGTGCCAGCAGCGCCGGGACTAGCGGGAGGACGCAGTACTTC

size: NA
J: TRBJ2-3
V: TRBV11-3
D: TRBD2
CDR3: CASSARTSGTTDTQYF
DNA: TGTGCCAGCAGCGCCCGGACTAGCGGGACCACAGATACGCAGTATTTT

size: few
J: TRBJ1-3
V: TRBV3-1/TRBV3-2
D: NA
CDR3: CASSKRETGNTIYF
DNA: TGTGCCAGCAGCAAACGGGAGACCGGAAACACCATATATTTT

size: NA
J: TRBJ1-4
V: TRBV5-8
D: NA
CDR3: CASSFWPPPTTNEKLFF
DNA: TGTGCCAGCAGCTTTTGGCCCCCCCCGACAACTAATGAAAAACTGTTTTTT

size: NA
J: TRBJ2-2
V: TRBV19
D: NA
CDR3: CASSPAARDTGELFF
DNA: TGTGCCAGTAGCCCAGCGGCGAGGGACACCGGGGAGCTGTTTTTT

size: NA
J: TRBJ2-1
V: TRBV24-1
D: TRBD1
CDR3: CATSAPRTGGWSEQFF
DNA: TGTGCCACCAGTGCTCCTAGGACAGGGGGCTGGAGTGAGCAGTTCTTC

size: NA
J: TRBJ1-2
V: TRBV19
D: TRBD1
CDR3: CASSTGTVNGYTF
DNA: TGTGCCAGTAGCACCGGGACAGTAAATGGCTACACCTTC

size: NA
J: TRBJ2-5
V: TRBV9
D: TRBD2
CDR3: CASSVASGRVETQYF
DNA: TGTGCCAGCAGCGTAGCTAGCGGGAGAGTAGAGACCCAGTACTTC

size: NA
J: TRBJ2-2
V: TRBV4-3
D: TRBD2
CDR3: CASSPERGSTGELFF
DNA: TGCGCCAGCAGCCCGGAGCGCGGGAGCACCGGGGAGCTGTTTTTT

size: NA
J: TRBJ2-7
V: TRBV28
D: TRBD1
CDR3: CASHTGQGLYEQYF
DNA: TGTGCCTCCCACACGGGACAGGGGCTTTACGAGCAGTACTTC